This T cell receptor beta chain was obtained from a study of T cell responses to AZD1222 COVID-19 vaccine. Study findings and constraints: In a largely white British group with more females than males, clonal diversity was possibly underestimated. Sampled repertoires all dated from after the peak T cell response. Among AZD1222 vaccinees, only 5 to 7 were seropositive at baseline. Two doses of AZD1222 preceded a rise in Spike-specific TCR breadth and depth.

As regards this clone: The target antigen is unknown.

CDR3 length: 14 residues. The V and J ends lost 1 base and 5 bases respectively, with 11 bases between them. Germline CDR1 reads LGHNA; CDR2 reads YSLEER. The repertoire was sequenced with immunoSEQ multiplex PCR; TCRdb's copy has only in-frame clones and lacks some. Among about 170,000 clones listed, around 89% were seen once. This receptor was taken from an adult in good health. This specimen was peripheral blood, taken on day 0 of AZD1222 vaccination. The chain links TRBV4-3 to TRBJ2-5; perhaps TRBD1 as D (6 bases). This chain's CDR3 is CASSQVGAGETQYF. The DNA for the CDR3 is TGCGCCAGCAGCCAAGTGGGGGCCGGGGAGACCCAGTACTTC.